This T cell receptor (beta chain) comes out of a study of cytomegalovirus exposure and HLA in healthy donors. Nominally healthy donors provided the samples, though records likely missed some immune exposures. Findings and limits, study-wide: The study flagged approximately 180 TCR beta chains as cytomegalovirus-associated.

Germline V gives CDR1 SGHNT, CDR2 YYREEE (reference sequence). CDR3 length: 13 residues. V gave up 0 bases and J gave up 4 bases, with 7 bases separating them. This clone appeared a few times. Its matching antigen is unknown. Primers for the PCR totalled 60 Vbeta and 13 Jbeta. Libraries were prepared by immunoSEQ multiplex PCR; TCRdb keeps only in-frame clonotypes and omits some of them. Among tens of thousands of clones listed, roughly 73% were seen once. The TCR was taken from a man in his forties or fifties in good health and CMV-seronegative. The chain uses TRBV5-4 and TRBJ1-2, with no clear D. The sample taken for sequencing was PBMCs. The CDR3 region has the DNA TGTGCCAGCAGCTTGGGCGGATCCTATGGCTACACCTTC. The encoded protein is CASSLGGSYGYTF.